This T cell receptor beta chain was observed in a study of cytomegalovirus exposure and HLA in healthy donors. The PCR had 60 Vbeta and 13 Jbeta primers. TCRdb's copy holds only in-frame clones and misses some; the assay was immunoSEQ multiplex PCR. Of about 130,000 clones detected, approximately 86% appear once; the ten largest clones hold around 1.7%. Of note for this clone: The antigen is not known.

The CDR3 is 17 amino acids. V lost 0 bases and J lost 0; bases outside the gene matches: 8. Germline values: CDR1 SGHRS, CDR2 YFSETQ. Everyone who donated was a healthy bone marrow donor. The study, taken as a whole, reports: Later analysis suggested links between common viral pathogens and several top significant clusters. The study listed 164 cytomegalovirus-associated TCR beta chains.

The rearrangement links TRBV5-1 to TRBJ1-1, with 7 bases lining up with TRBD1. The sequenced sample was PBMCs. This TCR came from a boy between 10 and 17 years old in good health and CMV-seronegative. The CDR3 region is CASSLGGGQVMNTEAFF. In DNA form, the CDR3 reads TGCGCCAGCAGCTTGGGGGGAGGACAGGTCATGAACACTGAAGCTTTCTTT. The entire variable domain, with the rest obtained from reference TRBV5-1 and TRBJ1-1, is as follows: KAGVTQTPRYLIKTRGQQVTLSCSPISGHRSVSWYQQTPGQGLQFLFEYFSETQRNKGNFPGRFSGRQFSNSRSEMNVSTLELGDSALYLCASSLGGGQVMNTEAFFGQGTRLTVV.